This passage covers 28 T cell receptor beta chains from one sample sequenced in a study of cytomegalovirus exposure and HLA in healthy donors (dated by TCRdb to 2016 to 2017). Libraries were prepared through the immunoSEQ multiplex PCR assay. For the multiplex PCR, a mixture combining 60 forward primers for TCR Vbeta segments and 13 reverse primers for TCR Jbeta segments was used. The source is immuneACCESS, and TCRdb retained only in-frame sequences with V and J called. Part of the clones is not carried over; for the studies checked, unresolved V genes explain less than half of this, and the remainder is unexplained. In all, the sample holds tens of thousands of clones, and more than 65% of those were seen once. The ten top clones hold about 1.2% of the sample. Sequenced input: PBMCs. These receptors were obtained from a girl aged 2-9 years in good health and CMV-seropositive.

The genes are TRBV6-6 and TRBJ1-2, with D maybe TRBD1 (6 bases). Germline V gene data show CDR1 as MNHNY and CDR2 as SVGAGI (reference sequence). The V and J ends lost 6 bases and 8 bases respectively, with 13 bases between them. The CDR3 sequence is 12 residues long. CDR3 sequence (DNA): TGTGCCAGCAGCCCCCGGGACACCGGCTACACCTTC. It translates to CASSPRDTGYTF.

The CDR3 sequence is CASSVRTNTEAFF. The DNA for the CDR3 is TGTGCCAGCAGTGTGAGAACGAACACTGAAGCTTTCTTT. J is TRBJ1-1 and V is TRBV6-1; D is unclear. Trimming shortened V by 4 bases and J by 1 base, and 7 bases separated the two germline ends. Germline V gene lookup returns CDR1 MNHNS and CDR2 SASEGT. The CDR3 has 13 residues.

The chain has TRBV10-3 and TRBJ2-7; D is unresolved. Germline loops: CDR1 ENHRY, CDR2 SYGVKD. V was shortened by 4 bases and J by 3 bases, with 10 bases between the two germline ends. This CDR3 is 13 amino acids long. Written as DNA, the CDR3 is TGTGCCATCAGTGTCCTTCCAGTCTACGAGCAGTACTTC. This encodes CAISVLPVYEQYF.

The chain combines TRBV4-3 with TRBJ1-2, with D tentatively TRBD1 (6 bases). The CDR3 consists of 15 residues. Trimming removed 0 bases at V and 3 bases at J, with 11 bases between. The germline V gene encodes CDR1 LGHNA and CDR2 YSLEER. The CDR3, as DNA: TGCGCCAGCAGCCAAGATGTCAGGGGTTACTATGGCTACACCTTC. This codes for CASSQDVRGYYGYTF.

The chain recombines TRBV6-1 with TRBJ2-2, with 8 bases matching TRBD2. The germline CDR1 and CDR2 sequences are MNHNS and SASEGT. The CDR3 covers 13 residues. Trimming removed 6 bases from V and 7 bases from J; junction bases left unmatched: 4. CDR3 sequence reads: CASSGRDGGELFF. CDR3 nucleotides: TGTGCCAGCAGCGGGAGGGATGGCGGGGAGCTGTTTTTT.

The J gene is TRBJ1-1, the V gene TRBV27; D is unresolved. The V end was cut by 6 bases, the J end by 1 base, with 9 bases between. The germline gives CDR1 MNHEY, CDR2 SMNVEV (reference sequence). This CDR3 region has 13 residues. This chain's CDR3 is CASSRRENTEAFF. For the CDR3, the DNA is TGTGCCAGCAGCCGGCGGGAGAACACTGAAGCTTTCTTT.

V gene TRBV11-2 combines with J gene TRBJ2-5, with 9 bases aligning to TRBD2. Germline V lookup: CDR1 SGHAT, CDR2 FQNNGV. The CDR3 has 16 residues. Trimming cost V 2 bases and J 4 bases; bases outside gene matches: 8. CDR3 sequence reads: CASSLLSAGGRETQYF. CDR3 nucleotides: TGTGCCAGCAGCTTATTGTCAGCGGGAGGCAGAGAGACCCAGTACTTC.

V gene TRBV30 combines with J gene TRBJ1-4; unclear D gene. Germline V CDR1 and CDR2: GTSNPN, SVGIG (reference sequence). The CDR3 length is 14 residues. V lost 4 bases and J 8 bases, leaving 17 bases between the germline ends. The DNA for the CDR3 is TGTGCCTGGACTGAGCCCCCGGCGGGGGAAAAACTGTTTTTT. Protein: CAWTEPPAGEKLFF.

The rearrangement uses TRBV11-2 and TRBJ2-7; 7 bases are a match to TRBD1. This CDR3 has 19 amino acids. Germline V gene data show CDR1 as SGHAT and CDR2 as FQNNGV. V lost 0 bases and J lost 0; bases outside the gene matches: 14. CDR3 residues: CASSLDSREGGFHSYEQYF. CDR3 DNA sequence: TGTGCCAGCAGCTTAGATTCAAGAGAAGGGGGCTTCCACTCCTACGAGCAGTACTTC.

V usage is TRBV28 and J usage is TRBJ1-1; D remains ambiguous. CDR1 is MDHEN and CDR2 is SYDVKM in the germline V gene. The V end lost 5 bases, the J end lost 0 bases, and 4 bases lay between the germline ends. The CDR3 loop spans 12 amino acids. This CDR3 reads CASSPVNTEAFF. The CDR3 DNA reads TGTGCCAGCAGTCCCGTGAACACTGAAGCTTTCTTT.

V gene TRBV2 combines with J gene TRBJ2-7; the match to TRBD2 covers 7 bases. In germline, CDR1 is SNHLY, CDR2 FYNNEI. V trimming: 8 bases; J trimming: 0 bases; junction bases outside the gene matches: 7. CDR3 length equals 14 residues. CDR3 loop: CASGGGTSSYEQYF. DNA for the CDR3: TGTGCCAGCGGGGGGGGGACCAGCTCCTACGAGCAGTACTTC.

The V and J genes are TRBV30 and TRBJ2-1; no reliable D call. Germline CDR1 GTSNPN, CDR2 SVGIG (reference sequence). V was trimmed by 8 bases and J by 0 bases, leaving 14 bases between them. The CDR3 is 14 residues long. CDR3 in amino acids: CARDSVNSYNEQFF. The CDR3 DNA reads as TGTGCCCGTGACTCGGTAAACTCCTACAATGAGCAGTTCTTC.

V is TRBV29-1 and J is TRBJ2-4; 9 bases are shared with TRBD2. This CDR3 is 15 amino acids long. From germline, CDR1 is SQVTM and CDR2 ANQGSEA. With V trimmed by 5 bases and J by 0 bases, 5 bases remained unmatched. The CDR3 nucleotides read TGCAGCGTTACCAAGACTAGCGGAGCCAAAAACATTCAGTACTTC. Its protein product is CSVTKTSGAKNIQYF.

The V and J genes are TRBV27 and TRBJ1-2; 8 nucleotides match TRBD1. V lost 5 bases to trimming and J lost 4 bases; unmatched junction nucleotides: 6. CDR1 is MNHEY, CDR2 SMNVEV, per germline (reference sequence). This CDR3 contains 14 residues. The CDR3 sequence: CASSDRGSGYGYTF. CDR3 coding DNA: TGTGCCAGCAGTGACAGGGGATCCGGCTATGGCTACACCTTC.

The chain uses TRBV28 and TRBJ1-5, with TRBD1 identical over 7 bases. CDR1 is MDHEN, CDR2 SYDVKM, per germline. V was clipped by 5 bases and J by 2 bases; unmatched bases: 6. The CDR3 is 15 amino acids. Here the CDR3 DNA reads TGTGCCAGCAGTCCCCAGGGGGATCGCAATCAGCCCCAGCATTTT. Translating it yields CASSPQGDRNQPQHF.

This chain joins TRBV6-5 and TRBJ2-7; 7 bases are a match to TRBD2. Trimming took 4 bases from V and 5 from J; bases not matched to a gene: 8. The CDR3 length is 14 residues. Germline assignment: CDR1 MNHEY and CDR2 SVGAGI. Here the CDR3 DNA reads TGTGCCAGCAGTTTGCGGACTAGTTCAAACGAGCAGTACTTC. Its translation: CASSLRTSSNEQYF.

This chain links TRBV7-9 with TRBJ2-7, with TRBD2 identical over 7 bases. V lost 5 bases and J lost 3; bases outside the gene matches: 4. The CDR3 spans 13 residues. Germline assignment: CDR1 SEHNR and CDR2 FQNEAQ (reference sequence). The CDR3 DNA sequence: TGTGCCAGCAGCCCAGCGGGATTCTACGAGCAGTACTTC. It yields the protein CASSPAGFYEQYF.

This chain joins TRBV28 and TRBJ1-2, with 8 bases that match TRBD1. CDR1 is MDHEN and CDR2 is SYDVKM in the germline V gene. This CDR3 has 15 residues. The V and J ends lost 4 bases and 6 bases, in that order; junction bases with no gene match: 10. The CDR3 region is CASSSGQERRDGYTF. In nucleotides, the CDR3 is TGTGCCAGCAGTTCGGGACAGGAACGGAGAGATGGCTACACCTTC.

The rearrangement uses TRBV4-3 and TRBJ2-3; a possible D gene is TRBD2 (6 bases). The V and J ends lost 3 bases and 6 bases respectively, with 13 bases between them. The germline CDR1 and CDR2 sequences are LGHNA and YSLEER. This CDR3 spans 14 amino acids. The CDR3 loop reads CASSHRLVGDTQYF. CDR3 DNA: TGCGCCAGCAGCCACCGACTAGTGGGGGATACGCAGTATTTT.

A few counts support this clone. This chain links TRBV18 with TRBJ1-1; perhaps TRBD1 as D (6 bases). CDR3 length: 15 amino acids. CDR1 and CDR2 from the germline V gene are KGHSH and LQKENI. The V end lost 3 bases, the J end lost 1 base, and 12 bases lay between the germline ends. CDR3: CASSPQGLANTEAFF. Written as DNA, the CDR3 is TGTGCCAGCTCACCTCAGGGGCTTGCGAACACTGAAGCTTTCTTT.

The chain employs TRBV5-6 and TRBJ1-1, with D unresolved. Trimming took 2 bases from V and 8 from J, leaving 10 bases between them. CDR1 SGHDT and CDR2 YYEEEE come from the germline V gene. CDR3 size: 12 residues. The CDR3 reads CASSLFSREAFF. The CDR3 DNA sequence: TGTGCCAGCAGCTTATTTTCTAGGGAAGCTTTCTTT.

This CDR3 reads CASSLPGKGYTF. Here the CDR3 DNA reads TGTGCCAGCAGCTTACCCGGGAAGGGCTACACCTTC. This sequence joins TRBV5-5 and TRBJ1-2; D is uncertain. The CDR3 spans 12 residues. The V and J ends lost 2 bases and 8 bases respectively, with 10 bases between them. CDR1 and CDR2 (germline): SGHKS, YYEKEE (reference sequence).

This chain uses TRBV27 with TRBJ2-1, with D possibly TRBD2 on 6 matching bases. The CDR3 has 16 residues. Per the germline V gene, CDR1 is MNHEY and CDR2 is SMNVEV (reference sequence). The V end was cut by 6 bases, the J end by 13 bases, with 28 bases between. The CDR3 region is CASRKRATWPMGSQFF. The CDR3 DNA is TGTGCCAGCAGAAAGCGGGCCACGTGGCCCATGGGCTCACAGTTCTTC.

This chain links TRBV7-8 with TRBJ2-7, with 9 bases lining up with TRBD1. Germline CDR1 is SGHVS and CDR2 is FQNEAQ. CDR3 length: 15 residues. The junction had 9 bases not matched to a gene; V was cut back by 5 bases and J by 4 bases. CDR3 DNA sequence: TGTGCCAGCAGCACCAACAGGGGGCGCGAGTACGAGCAGTACTTC. Translation: CASSTNRGREYEQYF.

The chain is built from TRBV19 and TRBJ1-4; no reliable D call. The CDR3 extends over 15 amino acids. The germline V gene encodes CDR1 LNHDA and CDR2 SQIVND (reference sequence). V lost 5 bases, J lost 0 bases, and 10 bases lay in between. CDR3 protein: CASSVSTATNEKLFF. In nucleotides, the CDR3 is TGTGCCAGTAGTGTAAGCACGGCAACTAATGAAAAACTGTTTTTT.

This clone was counted once. The chain has TRBV30 and TRBJ2-7; the D gene is possibly TRBD2 (6 bases). The CDR3 contains 17 residues. Trimming took off 1 base at V and 0 bases at J, with 19 bases between the two ends. Germline values: CDR1 GTSNPN, CDR2 SVGIG (reference sequence). DNA for the CDR3: TGTGCCTGGAGTGGGTATCGGAGGGCCGTGAGCTCCTACGAGCAGTACTTC. It is translated as CAWSGYRRAVSSYEQYF.

The V and J genes are TRBV10-1 and TRBJ1-1; D is ambiguous. CDR1 and CDR2 (germline): WNHNN, SYGVQD (reference sequence). This CDR3 region has 14 residues. The V and J ends lost 5 bases and 1 base respectively, with 11 bases between them. The CDR3 is CASSLGVANTEAFF. In DNA, the CDR3 is TGCGCCAGCAGTTTGGGAGTTGCGAACACTGAAGCTTTCTTT.

In its sample, this clone was seen a few times. This chain connects TRBV19 to TRBJ1-5; D remains unclear. CDR1 LNHDA and CDR2 SQIVND come from the germline V gene (reference sequence). V was shortened by 2 bases and J by 1 base, with 12 bases between the two germline ends. The CDR3 extends over 16 amino acids. The CDR3 region is CASSILEGLSNQPQHF. CDR3 DNA: TGTGCCAGTAGTATACTAGAGGGCCTCAGCAATCAGCCCCAGCATTTT. The full variable domain, its missing parts supplied by reference TRBV19 and TRBJ1-5, is DGGITQSPKYLFRKEGQNVTLSCEQNLNHDAMYWYRQDPGQGLRLIYYSQIVNDFQKGDIAEGYSVSREKKESFPLTVTSAQKNPTAFYLCASSILEGLSNQPQHFGDGTRLSIL.